This T cell receptor beta chain was recovered during a study of blood T cell repertoires in COVID-19. Authors' processing steps: The assay estimated nucleated cells by amplifying reference gene primers. Clones were sequenced by immunoSEQ multiplex PCR, and TCRdb holds only the in-frame ones, with some missing. That table furnishes V, J and clone size, whereas the DNA furnished D and trimming. The table shows 250,000 to 300,000 clones, with over 75% occurring only once. The V gene's germline CDR1 is SGHVS and CDR2 FQNEAQ. The CDR3 runs to 15 residues. J gave up 7 bases and V 4 bases, and 6 bases lay outside the gene matches.

Sequencing was performed on PBMCs or T cells enriched from blood (not recorded which). This sequence was found in a woman aged 25 to 45 who had recovered from COVID-19. The V gene is TRBV7-8, the J gene TRBJ1-5, with 11 nucleotides matching TRBD1. The CDR3 sequence: CASSSGTGGRQPQHF. The CDR3, as DNA: TGTGCCAGCAGCTCCGGGACAGGGGGTCGACAGCCCCAGCATTTT.